A single sample gave rise to the 20 T cell receptor beta chains below, sequenced in a study of cytomegalovirus exposure and HLA in healthy donors. The PCR ran on 60 Vbeta and 13 Jbeta primers. Clones were read by immunoSEQ multiplex PCR, and TCRdb kept only the in-frame ones, dropping some. The table lists 80,000 or so clones. Sequencing was done on a sample of PBMCs. These receptors were collected from a young woman in good health and CMV-seronegative.

The chain is built from TRBV7-9 and TRBJ2-7; 10 positions match TRBD2. This CDR3 has 16 amino acids. The V gene's germline CDR1 is SEHNR and CDR2 FQNEAQ (reference sequence). J lost 2 bases, V lost 5 bases, and 9 bases had no gene match. The CDR3 loop reads CASSPSTSGDPYEQYF. The CDR3 DNA sequence: TGTGCCAGCAGCCCCTCCACTAGCGGGGATCCCTACGAGCAGTACTTC.

J is TRBJ2-5 and V is TRBV5-1; TRBD2 matches 13 bases. The CDR3 consists of 15 residues. With V trimmed by 2 bases and J by 5 bases, 3 bases remained unmatched. Germline V gene sequence: CDR1 SGHRS, CDR2 YFSETQ. CDR3 region: CASSFGLAGEETQYF. Written as DNA, the CDR3 is TGCGCCAGCAGCTTCGGACTAGCGGGAGAGGAGACCCAGTACTTC. Full variable domain (outside the CDR3, taken from reference TRBV5-1 and TRBJ2-5): KAGVTQTPRYLIKTRGQQVTLSCSPISGHRSVSWYQQTPGQGLQFLFEYFSETQRNKGNFPGRFSGRQFSNSRSEMNVSTLELGDSALYLCASSFGLAGEETQYFGPGTRLLVL.

The J gene is TRBJ2-7, the V gene TRBV5-4; 11 nucleotides line up with TRBD1. The CDR3 covers 14 residues. Germline CDR1 SGHNT, CDR2 YYREEE (reference sequence). V was clipped by 4 bases and J by 4 bases; unmatched bases: 4. The CDR3 region is CASSQGTGGYEQYF. The CDR3 DNA follows: TGTGCCAGCAGCCAAGGGACAGGGGGGTACGAGCAGTACTTC.

The gene calls are TRBV18 and TRBJ1-5; TRBD1 agrees at 7 bases. CDR3 length: 14 residues. Losses at the gene ends were 1 base for V and 5 bases for J; bases not matched to a gene: 2. The germline CDR1 and CDR2 sequences are KGHSH and LQKENI. In DNA, the CDR3 is TGTGCCAGCTCACCACTCGGGACAGATCAGCCCCAGCATTTT. Translating gives CASSPLGTDQPQHF.

This chain links TRBV7-9 with TRBJ2-1; 8 bases agree with TRBD2. Germline V gene lookup returns CDR1 SEHNR and CDR2 FQNEAQ (reference sequence). The CDR3 runs to 16 residues. Losses at the gene ends were 5 bases for V and 4 bases for J; bases not matched to a gene: 10. CDR3 residues: CASSIPLAGIYNEQFF. CDR3 coding DNA: TGTGCCAGCAGCATACCTCTAGCGGGTATATACAATGAGCAGTTCTTC.

This chain links TRBV6-1 with TRBJ2-2; 7 bases are shared with TRBD2. Germline assignment: CDR1 MNHNS and CDR2 SASEGT. CDR3 length equals 15 residues. V lost 5 bases and J lost 7; bases outside the gene matches: 10. CDR3 DNA: TGTGCCAGCAGTCCCAGGACTAGTTCTGGCGGGGAGCTGTTTTTT. The encoded protein is CASSPRTSSGGELFF.

This rearrangement joins TRBV5-1 to TRBJ2-3; no definite D call. Germline loops: CDR1 SGHRS, CDR2 YFSETQ. Trimming cost V 2 bases and J 0 bases, with 13 bases left between them. CDR3 length: 16 amino acids. CDR3 sequence (DNA): TGCGCCAGCAGCTTACTACCGGTGACTAGCACAGATACGCAGTATTTT. This encodes CASSLLPVTSTDTQYF.

This chain joins TRBV19 and TRBJ1-3, with D possibly TRBD1 on 6 matching bases. The CDR3 sequence is 16 residues long. The V end was cut by 7 bases, the J end by 0 bases, with 16 bases between. Looked up from germline, CDR1 is LNHDA and CDR2 is SQIVND (reference sequence). CDR3 residues: CASIGGAPRSGNTIYF. The CDR3 DNA sequence: TGTGCCAGTATAGGGGGTGCGCCGCGCTCTGGAAACACCATATATTTT.

Notes on this clone: Compared with germline, one end of the junction differs, possibly owing to a read error. This chain connects TRBV6-6 to TRBJ1-1; tentatively, D is TRBD1 (5 bases). The CDR3 spans 14 residues. The germline V gene has CDR1 MNHNY and CDR2 SVGAGI (reference sequence). CDR3 nucleotide sequence: TGTGCCAGCAGTTATCGGGGGAACGACGCTGAAGATTTCTTT. Translating gives CASSYRGNDAEDFF.

This rearrangement joins TRBV19 to TRBJ2-7; 7 bases line up with TRBD1. Germline V gene lookup returns CDR1 LNHDA and CDR2 SQIVND (reference sequence). J was trimmed by 2 bases and V by 2 bases; bases with no gene match: 6. The CDR3 contains 15 residues. The CDR3 loop reads CASSIIAGQAYEQYF. Here the CDR3 DNA reads TGTGCCAGTAGTATAATCGCCGGACAGGCCTACGAGCAGTACTTC. The whole variable domain, remainder taken from reference TRBV19 and TRBJ2-7, is DGGITQSPKYLFRKEGQNVTLSCEQNLNHDAMYWYRQDPGQGLRLIYYSQIVNDFQKGDIAEGYSVSREKKESFPLTVTSAQKNPTAFYLCASSIIAGQAYEQYFGPGTRLTVT.

This rearrangement joins TRBV11-2 to TRBJ2-6; D remains unclear. CDR3 length: 15 residues. V lost 5 bases, J lost 4 bases, and 12 bases lay in between. CDR1 and CDR2 from the germline V gene are SGHAT and FQNNGV. CDR3 sequence reads: CASSPPMAGANVLTF. The CDR3 nucleotides are TGTGCCAGCAGCCCTCCGATGGCCGGGGCCAACGTCCTGACTTTC.

The chain links TRBV5-4 to TRBJ1-1; unclear D gene. V was shortened by 4 bases and J by 8 bases, with 12 bases between the two germline ends. Looked up from germline, CDR1 is SGHNT and CDR2 is YYREEE (reference sequence). The CDR3 has 12 amino acids. The CDR3 DNA reads as TGTGCCAGCAGCCGGGATGCGGGAGAAGCTTTCTTT. Its translation: CASSRDAGEAFF. The full variable domain, with the rest looked up from reference TRBV5-4 and TRBJ1-1, is ETGVTQSPTHLIKTRGQQVTLRCSSQSGHNTVSWYQQALGQGPQFIFQYYREEENGRGNFPPRFSGLQFPNYSSELNVNALELDDSALYLCASSRDAGEAFFGQGTRLTVV.

This sequence joins TRBV6-6 and TRBJ2-2, with TRBD2 identical over 9 bases. Germline trimming cut 6 bases from V and 8 bases from J; bases unmatched to any gene: 1. The CDR3 is 12 residues long. Germline CDR1 and CDR2: MNHNY and SVGAGI (reference sequence). CDR3 loop: CASRAGGGELFF. The DNA of the CDR3 is TGTGCCAGCAGAGCGGGGGGAGGGGAGCTGTTTTTT.

J is TRBJ2-1 and V is TRBV6-5; 9 bases are shared with TRBD2. Germline values: CDR1 MNHEY, CDR2 SVGAGI. This CDR3 has 15 amino acids. The J segment lost 4 bases and the V segment lost 5 bases, leaving 6 bases of the junction unmatched. The CDR3 here is CASSRLAAPYNEQFF. CDR3 sequence (DNA): TGTGCCAGCAGTCGACTAGCGGCCCCTTACAATGAGCAGTTCTTC.

CDR3 loop: CASSFQGTILETQYF. Written as DNA, the CDR3 is TGTGCCAGCAGCTTCCAGGGGACGATTTTAGAGACCCAGTACTTC. The chain is built from TRBV5-6 and TRBJ2-5; weak D call: TRBD1 (6 bases). Germline V gene lookup returns CDR1 SGHDT and CDR2 YYEEEE. The CDR3 runs to 15 residues. Trimming left V 2 bases short and J 4 bases short, with 15 bases between.

The V call is TRBV27, the J call TRBJ1-2, with D possibly TRBD1 on 5 matching bases. CDR3 length: 17 residues. Trimming left V 4 bases short and J 5 bases short, with 23 bases between. In germline, CDR1 is MNHEY, CDR2 SMNVEV (reference sequence). DNA for the CDR3: TGTGCCAGCAGTTCCCTCGGGACTGGCCTTTACGTTTATGGCTACACCTTC. This sequence encodes CASSSLGTGLYVYGYTF.

The chain combines TRBV10-3 with TRBJ2-5, with TRBD2 matching 8 bases. Looked up from germline, CDR1 is ENHRY and CDR2 is SYGVKD. J gave up 2 bases and V 1 base, and 3 bases lay outside the gene matches. The CDR3 loop spans 15 amino acids. The CDR3 is CAISELAGTQETQYF. Here the CDR3 DNA reads TGTGCCATCAGTGAGTTAGCGGGAACTCAAGAGACCCAGTACTTC.

The genes are TRBV7-9 and TRBJ2-5; 9 bases are a match to TRBD2. This CDR3 spans 16 amino acids. Trimming cost V 1 base and J 2 bases; bases outside gene matches: 5. The germline V gene has CDR1 SEHNR and CDR2 FQNEAQ (reference sequence). The CDR3 DNA follows: TGTGCCAGCAGCTTAGGTAGCGGGGGCCTACAAGAGACCCAGTACTTC. It codes for CASSLGSGGLQETQYF.

This rearrangement joins TRBV30 to TRBJ1-1; TRBD1 aligns across 7 bases. In germline, CDR1 is GTSNPN, CDR2 SVGIG (reference sequence). The CDR3 covers 14 residues. After removal of 3 bases from V and 6 bases from J, the junction contained 10 bases not matched to a gene. The CDR3 sequence: CAWRRQGFMAEAFF. The DNA for the CDR3 is TGTGCCTGGAGACGACAGGGTTTTATGGCTGAAGCTTTCTTT.

V usage is TRBV18 and J usage is TRBJ1-1, with D possibly being TRBD1 (5 bases). The length of the CDR3 is 16 residues. Trimming shortened V by 3 bases and J by 6 bases, and 20 bases separated the two germline ends. Germline assignment: CDR1 KGHSH and CDR2 LQKENI. The CDR3 protein is CASSPAFGGEGSEAFF. The CDR3 DNA sequence: TGTGCCAGCTCACCCGCTTTTGGAGGGGAAGGGTCTGAAGCTTTCTTT.